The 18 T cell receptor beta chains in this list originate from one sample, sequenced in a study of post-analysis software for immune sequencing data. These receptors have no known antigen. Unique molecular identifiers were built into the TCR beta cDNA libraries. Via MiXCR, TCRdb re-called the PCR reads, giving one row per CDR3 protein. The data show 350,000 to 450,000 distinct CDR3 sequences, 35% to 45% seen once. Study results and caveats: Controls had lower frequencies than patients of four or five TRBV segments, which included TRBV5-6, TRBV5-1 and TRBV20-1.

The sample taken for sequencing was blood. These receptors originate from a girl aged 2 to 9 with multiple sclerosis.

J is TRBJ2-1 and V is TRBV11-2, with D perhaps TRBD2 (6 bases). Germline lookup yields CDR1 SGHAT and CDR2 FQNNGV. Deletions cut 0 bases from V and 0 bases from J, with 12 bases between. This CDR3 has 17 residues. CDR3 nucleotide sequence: TGTGCCAGCAGCTTAGATCGTGTCGGGAGCTCCTACAATGAGCAGTTCTTC. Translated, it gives CASSLDRVGSSYNEQFF.

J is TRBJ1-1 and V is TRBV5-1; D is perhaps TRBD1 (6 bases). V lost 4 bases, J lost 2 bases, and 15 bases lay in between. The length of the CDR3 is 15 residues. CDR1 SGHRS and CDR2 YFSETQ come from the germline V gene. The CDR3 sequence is CASSLIPGANTEAFF. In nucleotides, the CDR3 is TGCGCCAGCAGCCTCATTCCGGGGGCTAACACTGAAGCTTTCTTT.

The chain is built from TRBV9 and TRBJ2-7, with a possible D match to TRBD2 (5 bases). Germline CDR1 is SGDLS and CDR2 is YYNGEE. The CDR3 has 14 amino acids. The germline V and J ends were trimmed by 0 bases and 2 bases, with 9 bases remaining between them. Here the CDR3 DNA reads TGTGCCAGCAGCGTAGGGACTCCGCCCTACGAGCAGTACTTC. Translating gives CASSVGTPPYEQYF.

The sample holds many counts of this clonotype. DNA for the CDR3: TGTGCCAGCAGCTGGGGGCCTGAGACCGGGGAGCTGTTTTTT. Translating it yields CASSWGPETGELFF. The rearrangement uses TRBV7-9 and TRBJ2-2, with D perhaps TRBD1 (6 bases). Germline values: CDR1 SEHNR, CDR2 FQNEAQ (reference sequence). Trimming stripped 4 bases from V and 5 bases from J, with 11 bases between. CDR3 length: 14 amino acids.

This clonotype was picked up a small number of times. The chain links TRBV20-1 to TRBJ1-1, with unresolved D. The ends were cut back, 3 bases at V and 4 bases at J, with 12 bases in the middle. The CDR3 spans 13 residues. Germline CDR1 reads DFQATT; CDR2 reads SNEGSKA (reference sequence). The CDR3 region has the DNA TGCAGTGCTAGGGACCCCACGGGCACTGAAGCTTTCTTT. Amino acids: CSARDPTGTEAFF.

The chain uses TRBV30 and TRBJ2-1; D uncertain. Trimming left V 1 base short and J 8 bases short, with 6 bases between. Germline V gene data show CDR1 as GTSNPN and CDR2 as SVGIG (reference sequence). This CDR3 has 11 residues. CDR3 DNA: TGTGCCTGGAGTGGGTCCTATGAGCAGTTCTTC. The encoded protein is CAWSGSYEQFF.

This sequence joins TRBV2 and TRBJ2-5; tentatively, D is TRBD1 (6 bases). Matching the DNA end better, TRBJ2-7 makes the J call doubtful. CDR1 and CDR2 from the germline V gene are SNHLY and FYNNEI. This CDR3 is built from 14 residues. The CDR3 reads CASSESGVQDEQYF. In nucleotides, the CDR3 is TGTGCCAGCAGTGAGTCAGGGGTACAAGACGAGCAGTACTTC.

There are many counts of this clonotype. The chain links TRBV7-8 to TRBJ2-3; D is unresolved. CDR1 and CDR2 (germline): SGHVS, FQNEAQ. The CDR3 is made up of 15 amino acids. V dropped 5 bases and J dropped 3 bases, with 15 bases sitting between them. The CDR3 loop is CASSADHFSTDTQYF. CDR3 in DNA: TGTGCCAGCAGCGCCGACCACTTCAGTACAGATACGCAGTATTTT.

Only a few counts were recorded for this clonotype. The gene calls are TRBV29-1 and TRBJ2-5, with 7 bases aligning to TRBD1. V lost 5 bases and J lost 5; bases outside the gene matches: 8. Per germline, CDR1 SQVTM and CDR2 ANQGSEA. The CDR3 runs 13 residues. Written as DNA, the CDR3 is TGCAGCGTTTATCGAGGGGGCCGTGAGACCCAGTACTTC. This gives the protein CSVYRGGRETQYF.

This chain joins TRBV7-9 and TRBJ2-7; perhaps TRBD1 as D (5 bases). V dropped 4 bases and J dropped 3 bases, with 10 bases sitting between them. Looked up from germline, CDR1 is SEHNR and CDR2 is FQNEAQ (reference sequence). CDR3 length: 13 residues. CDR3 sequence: CASSSNDSYEQYF. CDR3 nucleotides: TGTGCCAGCAGCTCGAACGACAGCTACGAGCAGTACTTC. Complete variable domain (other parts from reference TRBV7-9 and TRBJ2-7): DTGVSQNPRHKITKRGQNVTFRCDPISEHNRLYWYRQTLGQGPEFLTYFQNEAQLEKSRLLSDRFSAERPKGSFSTLEIQRTEQGDSAMYLCASSSNDSYEQYFGPGTRLTVT.

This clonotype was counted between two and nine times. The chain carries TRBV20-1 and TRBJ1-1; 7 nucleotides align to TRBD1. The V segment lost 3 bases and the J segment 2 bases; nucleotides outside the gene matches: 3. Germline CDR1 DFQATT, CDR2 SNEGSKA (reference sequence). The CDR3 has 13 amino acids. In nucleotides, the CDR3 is TGCAGTGCTAGGGCAGGGGGAAACACTGAAGCTTTCTTT. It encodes CSARAGGNTEAFF.

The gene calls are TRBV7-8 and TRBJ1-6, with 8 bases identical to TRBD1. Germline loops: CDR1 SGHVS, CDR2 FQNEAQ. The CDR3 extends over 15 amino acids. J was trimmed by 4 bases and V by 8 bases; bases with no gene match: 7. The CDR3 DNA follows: TGTGCCAGCGGACTCCAGGGGGCTTATAATTCACCCCTCCACTTT. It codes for CASGLQGAYNSPLHF.

CDR3 sequence (DNA): TGTGCCAGCAGCTCCGGACTAGCGGGACTCGACGAGCAGTACTTC. This codes for CASSSGLAGLDEQYF. This rearrangement joins TRBV7-3 to TRBJ2-4; 12 bases match TRBD2. The DNA end favors TRBJ2-7, so the J call may be wrong. The CDR3 sequence is 15 residues long. The germline V gene encodes CDR1 SGHTA and CDR2 FQGTGA.

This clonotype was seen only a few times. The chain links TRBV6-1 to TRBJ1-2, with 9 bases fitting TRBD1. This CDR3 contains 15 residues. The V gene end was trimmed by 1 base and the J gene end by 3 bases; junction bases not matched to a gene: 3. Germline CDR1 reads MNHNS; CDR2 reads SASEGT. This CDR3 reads CASSEDGTGYYGYTF. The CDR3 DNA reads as TGTGCCAGCAGTGAAGATGGGACAGGGTACTATGGCTACACCTTC.

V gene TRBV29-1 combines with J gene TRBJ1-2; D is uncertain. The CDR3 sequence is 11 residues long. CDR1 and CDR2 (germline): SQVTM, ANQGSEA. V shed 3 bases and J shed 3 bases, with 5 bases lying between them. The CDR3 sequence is CSVEPYYGYTF. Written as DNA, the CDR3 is TGCAGCGTTGAGCCTTACTATGGCTACACCTTC.

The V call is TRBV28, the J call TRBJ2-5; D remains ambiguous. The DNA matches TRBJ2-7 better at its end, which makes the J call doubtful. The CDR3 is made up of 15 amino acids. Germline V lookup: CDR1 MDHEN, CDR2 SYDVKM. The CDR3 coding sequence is TGTGCCAGCAGTTTAAGGCCGGATTATGACTACGAGCAGTACTTC. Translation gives CASSLRPDYDYEQYF.

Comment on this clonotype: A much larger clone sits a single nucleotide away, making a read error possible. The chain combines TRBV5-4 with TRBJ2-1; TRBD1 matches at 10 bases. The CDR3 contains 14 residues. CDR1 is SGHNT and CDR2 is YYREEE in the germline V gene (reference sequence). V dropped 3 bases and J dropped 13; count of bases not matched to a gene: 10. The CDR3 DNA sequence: TGTGCCAGCAGCTCCGACAGGGGGCGAGAGACCCAGTTCTTC. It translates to CASSSDRGRETQFF.

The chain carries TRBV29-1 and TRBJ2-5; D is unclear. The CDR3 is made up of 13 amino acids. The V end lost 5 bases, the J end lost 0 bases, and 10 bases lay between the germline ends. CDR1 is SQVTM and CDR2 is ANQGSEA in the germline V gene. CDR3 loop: CSVSVANQETQYF. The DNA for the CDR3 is TGCAGCGTTAGTGTGGCTAACCAAGAGACCCAGTACTTC.